This T cell receptor (beta chain) emerged from a study of T-cell memory formation after mild COVID-19. CDR1 is SQVTM, CDR2 ANQGSEA, per germline. This CDR3 spans 15 amino acids. The V end lost 3 bases, the J end lost 5 bases, and 18 bases lay between the germline ends. TCRdb called the 5' RACE reads again in MiXCR, with one record for every CDR3 protein. The sample records about 340,000 distinct CDR3 sequences, approximately 22% being singletons. The receptor was derived from a man aged 18 to 30 who had mild COVID-19 (a few samples of this study predate the infection). Cell type and time point are not known. This rearrangement joins TRBV29-1 to TRBJ2-3, with D perhaps matching TRBD1 or TRBD2 (5 bases each). What was sequenced was PBMCs or a T cell subset sorted from them (not recorded which). Here the CDR3 DNA reads TGCAGCGTTGATGGGCCTGGGGGAACGGGAGATACGCAGTATTTT. Amino acid sequence: CSVDGPGGTGDTQYF.